This TCR beta chain was obtained from a study of identical twins. TCRdb recomputed calls from the 5' RACE reads with MiXCR, one row per CDR3 protein. The table lists about 490,000 distinct CDR3 sequences, approximately 16% of them singletons. Between the trimmed V and J ends, which lost 4 bases and 6 bases, there was a span of 14 bases. CDR3 length: 14 amino acids. Germline CDR1 reads SNHLY; CDR2 reads FYNNEI. These data also formed part of another study, on yellow fever vaccine responses in identical twins.

The chain joins TRBV2 to TRBJ2-3, with TRBD2 as a possible D gene (5 bases). The origin of this receptor is a woman aged 18-29 years in good health. The sequencing input was CD4+ T cells sorted from blood. The CDR3 here is CASSVSDFEDTQYF. DNA of the CDR3: TGTGCCAGCAGTGTTTCGGACTTTGAGGATACGCAGTATTTT.